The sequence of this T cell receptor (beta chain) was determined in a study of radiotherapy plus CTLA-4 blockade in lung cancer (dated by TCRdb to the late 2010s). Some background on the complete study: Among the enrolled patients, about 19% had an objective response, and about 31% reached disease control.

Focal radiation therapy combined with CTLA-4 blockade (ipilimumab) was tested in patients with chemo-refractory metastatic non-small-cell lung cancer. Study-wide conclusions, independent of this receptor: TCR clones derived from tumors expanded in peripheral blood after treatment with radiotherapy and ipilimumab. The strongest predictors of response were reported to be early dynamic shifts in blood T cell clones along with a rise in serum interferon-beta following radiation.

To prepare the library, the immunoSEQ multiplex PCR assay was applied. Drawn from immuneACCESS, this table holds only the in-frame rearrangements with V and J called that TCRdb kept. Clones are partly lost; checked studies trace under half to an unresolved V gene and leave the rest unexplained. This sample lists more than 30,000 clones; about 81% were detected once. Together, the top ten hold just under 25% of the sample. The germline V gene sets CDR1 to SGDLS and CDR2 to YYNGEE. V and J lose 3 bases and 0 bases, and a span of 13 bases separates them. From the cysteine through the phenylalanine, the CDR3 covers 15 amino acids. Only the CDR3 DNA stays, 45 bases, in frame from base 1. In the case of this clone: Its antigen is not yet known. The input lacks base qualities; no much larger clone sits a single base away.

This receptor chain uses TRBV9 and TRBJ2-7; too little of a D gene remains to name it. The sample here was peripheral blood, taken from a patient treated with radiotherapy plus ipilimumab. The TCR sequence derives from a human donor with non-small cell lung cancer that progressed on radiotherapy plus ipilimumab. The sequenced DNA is TGTGCCAGCAGCGCCCAAGCTCTCGACTCCTACGAGCAGTACTTC. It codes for CASSAQALDSYEQYF.